This TCR beta chain was documented in a study of blood T cells in healthy people across ages. For the second PCR, which ran for about 7 to 11 cycles, a sample-barcoded 5' primer and a J-beta primer mix were used. One entry per CDR3 protein results from TCRdb running MiXCR on the 5' RACE reads. The sample shows around 1,800,000 distinct CDR3 sequences, around 42% of them seen only once. Germline V gives CDR1 SQVTM, CDR2 ANQGSEA. V lost 7 bases and J lost 15; bases outside the gene matches: 20. The CDR3 sequence is 14 residues long. The rearrangement links TRBV29-1 to TRBJ2-1, with TRBD1 matching 8 bases. The receptor's source is a human donor in good health. Sequencing was performed on blood. The CDR3 sequence is CSAPGTQMTGAAFF. In DNA, the CDR3 is TGCAGCGCACCCGGGACCCAAATGACAGGGGCGGCGTTCTTC.